Here is one T cell receptor (beta chain) with its context. The data stem from a study of blood T cell repertoires in COVID-19. Study at large: Italy, Spain and the United States were the sources of the convalescent and acute COVID-19 samples.

The authors' processing: Nucleated cell number was recorded as an estimate derived from reference gene primer amplification. Assay used: immunoSEQ multiplex PCR; TCRdb lists only in-frame clones, some missing. V and J calls plus clone size are reproduced from that table; the DNA served to infer D and trimming. The table records 150,000 to 200,000 clones, roughly four fifths of them present only once. The CDR3 sequence is 15 residues long. The germline V gene has CDR1 MDHEN and CDR2 SYDVKM. The V segment lost 5 bases and the J segment 4 bases; nucleotides outside the gene matches: 11. The sample was peripheral blood. This receptor was taken from a woman in her twenties or thirties with acute or convalescent COVID-19. The rearrangement uses TRBV28 and TRBJ2-7; 7 positions match TRBD2. DNA for the CDR3: TGTGCCAGCAGTCCCCAAGCGGGATACGGATACGAGCAGTACTTC. Amino acid sequence: CASSPQAGYGYEQYF. The full variable domain, in which reference TRBV28 and TRBJ2-7 provide the parts outside the CDR3, is DVKVTQSSRYLVKRTGEKVFLECVQDMDHENMFWYRQDPGLGLRLIYFSYDVKMKEKGDIPEGYSVSREKKERFSLILESASTNQTSMYLCASSPQAGYGYEQYFGPGTRLTVT.